This T cell receptor beta chain was captured in a study of Graves' ophthalmopathy and Graves' hyperthyroidism. Study-wide findings and caveats: As the model predicted ophthalmopathy progression, it achieved a sensitivity of 70% to 71% and a specificity of about 72%. Most thyroid-expanded clonotypes exceeding 0.001 frequency were also found in blood.

Amplification of TCR beta CDR3 regions used RNA transcripts. Second-round multiplex PCR came after a first-round RT-PCR that employed HTBI primers. From the multiplex PCR reads, TCRdb called clonotypes with MiXCR, one entry per CDR3 protein. The repertoire holds over a million distinct CDR3 sequences, with less than 45% as singletons. This clonotype was picked up many times. Antigen: not known. The CDR3 runs 17 residues. V lost 0 bases to trimming and J lost 0 bases, with 15 bases between them. The germline gives CDR1 DFQATT, CDR2 SNEGSKA (reference sequence). Sequenced input: peripheral blood or thyroid tissue (not recorded which). The origin of this receptor is an adult man with Graves' hyperthyroidism. V usage is TRBV20-1 and J usage is TRBJ1-3, with D maybe TRBD1 (5 bases). CDR3: CSARDYLTVSSGNTIYF. CDR3 coding DNA: TGCAGTGCTAGAGACTACTTGACAGTCTCCTCTGGAAACACCATATATTTT.